This T cell receptor (beta chain) was captured by sequencing in a study of beta chain features in type 1 diabetes. Of the isolated RNA, all was reverse transcribed, and so the sequenced material was expressed TCRB transcripts. Libraries were prepared by immunoSEQ multiplex PCR; TCRdb keeps only in-frame clonotypes and omits some of them. In the table there are about 360,000 clones, over 10% of which are singletons. In this sample, this clone turned up a few times. CDR1 and CDR2 from the germline V gene are SGDLS and YYNGEE. The CDR3 is made up of 15 amino acids. With V trimmed by 3 bases and J by 5 bases, 9 bases remained unmatched.

This clonotype was obtained from a man aged 18-30 years in good health. This chain connects TRBV9 to TRBJ2-5; 8 nucleotides line up with TRBD2. Material: naive CD4+ T cells from blood. CDR3 protein: CASSAPRGGMETQYF. In nucleotides, the CDR3 is TGTGCCAGCAGCGCCCCCCGGGGGGGTATGGAGACCCAGTACTTC.